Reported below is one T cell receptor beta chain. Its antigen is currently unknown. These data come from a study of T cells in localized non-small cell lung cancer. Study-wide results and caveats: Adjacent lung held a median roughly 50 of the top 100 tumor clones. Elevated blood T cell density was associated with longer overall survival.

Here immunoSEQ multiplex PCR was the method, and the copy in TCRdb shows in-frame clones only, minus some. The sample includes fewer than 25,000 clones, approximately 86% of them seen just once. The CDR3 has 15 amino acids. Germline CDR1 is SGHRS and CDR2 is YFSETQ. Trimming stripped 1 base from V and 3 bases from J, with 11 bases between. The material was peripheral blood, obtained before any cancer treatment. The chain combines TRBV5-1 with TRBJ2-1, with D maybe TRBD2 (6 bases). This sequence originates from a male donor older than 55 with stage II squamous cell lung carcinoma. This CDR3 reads CASSLSGGNYNEQFF. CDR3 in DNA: TGCGCCAGCAGCTTGTCTGGCGGGAACTACAATGAGCAGTTCTTC.